This T cell receptor (beta chain) stems from a study of radiation and T cells in renal cell carcinoma. Time point meaning: blood 2 weeks post-SBRT. Treatment indicated: 15 Gy SBRT to primary tumor, nephrectomy 4 weeks later. Serial blood draws occurred at baseline and 2 and 4 weeks post-SBRT. The patient's renal cell carcinoma had clear cell pathology. Libraries were prepared by immunoSEQ multiplex PCR; TCRdb keeps only in-frame clonotypes and omits some of them. Altogether about 150,000 clones are present, about nine tenths being singletons, with the ten largest covering 10% to 15%. V was clipped by 3 bases and J by 4 bases, with 6 bases between them. Per the germline V gene, CDR1 is SGHVS and CDR2 is FQNEAQ. The CDR3 consists of 13 residues.

This rearrangement joins TRBV7-8 to TRBJ1-4, with D unresolved. The sequence was collected from a woman in her forties or fifties with renal cell carcinoma. Sequencing was performed on blood, taken from a patient whose treatment included radiotherapy and nephrectomy. The chain's CDR3 is CASSLTFNEKLFF. For the CDR3, the DNA is TGTGCCAGCAGCTTGACGTTTAATGAAAAACTGTTTTTT.